One and the same sample provided the 25 T cell receptor beta chains below, sequenced in a study of control samples from healthy donors and cancer patients. Here immunoSEQ multiplex PCR was the method, and the copy in TCRdb shows in-frame clones only, minus some. The data hold around 92,000 clones, with approximately 82% observed a single time. The source material was blood. The source of these receptors is a man in his fifties or sixties in good health.

The chain recombines TRBV18 with TRBJ2-1; D possibly uses TRBD1 or TRBD2 (6 bases each). V was trimmed by 2 bases and J by 7 bases, leaving 9 bases between them. The CDR3 has 13 residues. CDR1 KGHSH and CDR2 LQKENI come from the germline V gene. The CDR3 bases are TGTGCCAGCTCACCAACAGGGAGGAATGAGCAGTTCTTC. As protein: CASSPTGRNEQFF.

This chain links TRBV29-1 with TRBJ2-1; 8 positions agree with TRBD2. The V gene's germline CDR1 is SQVTM and CDR2 ANQGSEA. The CDR3 has 13 amino acids. The trim removed 4 bases at V and 3 bases at J, leaving 2 bases unmatched. The CDR3 DNA sequence: TGCAGCGTTGCGGCGGGGGGCTACAATGAGCAGTTCTTC. Protein product: CSVAAGGYNEQFF.

This clone has only one observation. The rearrangement joins TRBV28 to TRBJ2-7; D is perhaps TRBD1 or TRBD2 (5 bases each). The germline V gene encodes CDR1 MDHEN and CDR2 SYDVKM. V was clipped by 6 bases and J by 5 bases, with 20 bases between them. The CDR3 has 15 amino acids. The CDR3 nucleotides are TGTGCCAGCAGCGAACCGAGGGGTTCGCGGCACGAGCAGTACTTC. This sequence encodes CASSEPRGSRHEQYF.

This sequence joins TRBV5-1 and TRBJ2-1; D call uncertain. The CDR3 runs 11 residues. Germline V CDR1 and CDR2: SGHRS, YFSETQ. The V gene lost 4 bases and the J gene lost 3 bases, with 2 bases spanning the gap. CDR3 nucleotide sequence: TGCGCCAGCAGCGACTACAATGAGCAGTTCTTC. It codes for CASSDYNEQFF.

The chain joins TRBV3-1 (or the pseudogene TRBV3-2) to TRBJ1-1; D is unresolved. V lost 4 bases, J lost 3 bases, and 15 bases lay in between. This CDR3 has 15 residues. Germline CDR1 and CDR2: LGHDT and YNNKEL (reference sequence). CDR3 DNA: TGTGCCAGCAGCCTTACTGTTGGTGGATACACTGAAGCTTTCTTT. Translated: CASSLTVGGYTEAFF.

This CDR3 is CASSSSYQREYEQYF. In DNA, the CDR3 is TGTGCCAGCAGTTCCTCCTACCAGCGGGAGTACGAGCAGTACTTC. The genes are TRBV28 and TRBJ2-7, with TRBD2 identical over 8 bases. Unmatched junction bases numbered 9, after V lost 4 bases and J lost 4 bases. Germline CDR1 reads MDHEN; CDR2 reads SYDVKM. The CDR3 is made up of 15 amino acids. The full variable domain, rest sourced from reference TRBV28 and TRBJ2-7, is DVKVTQSSRYLVKRTGEKVFLECVQDMDHENMFWYRQDPGLGLRLIYFSYDVKMKEKGDIPEGYSVSREKKERFSLILESASTNQTSMYLCASSSSYQREYEQYFGPGTRLTVT.

The chain uses TRBV11-1 and TRBJ1-2; 7 bases line up with TRBD1. Germline-derived CDR1 and CDR2 are SGHAT and FQDESV (reference sequence). The CDR3 contains 13 residues. V lost 6 bases to trimming and J lost 4 bases; unmatched junction nucleotides: 5. The CDR3 nucleotides are TGTGCCAGCAGTAAGACAGGGCCCTATGGCTACACCTTC. Residues: CASSKTGPYGYTF.

This clone has a handful of counts. This chain links TRBV15 with TRBJ2-5; D unresolved. This CDR3 contains 12 residues. V was clipped by 4 bases and J by 4 bases, with 7 bases between them. The germline gives CDR1 LNHNV, CDR2 YYDKDF (reference sequence). The CDR3 DNA is TGTGCCACCAGCACTGGTGGAGAGACCCAGTACTTC. Translating gives CATSTGGETQYF.

The V gene is TRBV14, the J gene TRBJ1-6; no reliable D call. The V gene's germline CDR1 is SGHDN and CDR2 FVKESK. V was trimmed by 1 base and J by 9 bases, leaving 10 bases between them. CDR3 size: 14 residues. Here the CDR3 DNA reads TGTGCCAGCAGCCAAGCGGGCCCGACTTCACCCCTCCACTTT. The encoded protein is CASSQAGPTSPLHF. The full variable domain, its missing parts supplied by reference TRBV14 and TRBJ1-6, is EAGVTQFPSHSVIEKGQTVTLRCDPISGHDNLYWYRRVMGKEIKFLLHFVKESKQDESGMPNNRFLAERTGGTYSTLKVQPAELEDSGVYFCASSQAGPTSPLHFGNGTRLTVT.

This clone appeared a few times. The rearrangement uses TRBV18 and TRBJ2-2; the D is unclear. Trimming stripped 0 bases from V and 7 bases from J, with 3 bases between. The germline V gene has CDR1 KGHSH and CDR2 LQKENI. CDR3 length: 12 amino acids. The CDR3 coding sequence is TGTGCCAGCTCACCACCGGGCGGGGAGCTGTTTTTT. It is translated as CASSPPGGELFF.

This clone was detected only a few times. The V gene is TRBV4-2, the J gene TRBJ2-1; D gene uncertain. The V and J ends lost 0 bases and 7 bases respectively, with 16 bases between them. Germline lookup yields CDR1 LGHNA and CDR2 YNFKEQ. The CDR3 is 16 amino acids. The CDR3 spells CASSQEVGPLGNEQFF. CDR3 DNA sequence: TGTGCCAGCAGCCAAGAAGTCGGACCCCTGGGAAATGAGCAGTTCTTC.

This chain uses TRBV19 with TRBJ1-5; unclear D gene. Per germline, CDR1 LNHDA and CDR2 SQIVND (reference sequence). This CDR3 has 12 amino acids. Trimming pared 3 bases from V and 10 bases from J, leaving 10 bases between. The CDR3 region is CASSIGEGPQHF. The DNA of the CDR3 is TGTGCCAGTAGTATCGGGGAGGGCCCCCAGCATTTT.

The V and J genes are TRBV10-3 and TRBJ2-7; TRBD1 matches at 7 bases. Germline CDR1 is ENHRY and CDR2 is SYGVKD. The J segment lost 7 bases and the V segment lost 6 bases, leaving 9 bases of the junction unmatched. This CDR3 spans 13 amino acids. CDR3 in DNA: TGTGCCATCAGGACAGGGACCACCGAGGAGCAGTACTTC. It translates to CAIRTGTTEEQYF.

This clone was counted a single time. This sequence joins TRBV11-2 and TRBJ2-7; 9 nucleotides line up with TRBD1. This CDR3 is 14 amino acids long. CDR1 and CDR2 from the germline V gene are SGHAT and FQNNGV. Germline trimming cut 1 base from V and 4 bases from J; bases unmatched to any gene: 2. The DNA of the CDR3 is TGTGCCAGCAGCTTAGGGGACAGGGCGTACGAGCAGTACTTC. It translates to CASSLGDRAYEQYF.

The chain recombines TRBV7-8 with TRBJ2-5; D remains unclear. CDR3 size: 10 residues. Trimming cost V 5 bases and J 2 bases, with 0 bases left between them. CDR1 and CDR2 (germline): SGHVS, FQNEAQ. CDR3 DNA: TGTGCCAGCAGCCAAGAGACCCAGTACTTC. Its translation is CASSQETQYF.

In this sample, this clone turned up a few times. The V gene is TRBV5-4, the J gene TRBJ2-3; 9 bases are shared with TRBD2. The CDR3 has 15 residues. Trimming at V came to 9 bases and at J to 6 bases, leaving 14 bases not matched to a gene. The germline V gene encodes CDR1 SGHNT and CDR2 YYREEE (reference sequence). The DNA for the CDR3 is TGTGCCACCCGATTGGGCGGGAGGGGCATGGATACGCAGTATTTT. This codes for CATRLGGRGMDTQYF.

This sequence joins TRBV11-2 and TRBJ1-2, with D uncertain. The germline CDR1 and CDR2 sequences are SGHAT and FQNNGV. This CDR3 has 14 amino acids. Trimming pared 0 bases from V and 7 bases from J, leaving 12 bases between. The CDR3, as DNA: TGTGCCAGCAGCTTAGAACTGTCAGGTTCTGGCTACACCTTC. This codes for CASSLELSGSGYTF.

This chain connects TRBV5-6 to TRBJ2-4; 10 positions agree with TRBD1. Germline trimming cut 4 bases from V and 7 bases from J; bases unmatched to any gene: 8. This CDR3 contains 15 residues. Germline-derived CDR1 and CDR2 are SGHDT and YYEEEE. CDR3 nucleotides: TGTGCCAGCAGCGTAGGACAGGGGGGCGGGAACATTCAGTACTTC. Amino acids: CASSVGQGGGNIQYF.

This chain links TRBV30 with TRBJ2-6; 7 bases line up with TRBD1. CDR3 length: 15 amino acids. The J segment lost 0 bases and the V segment lost 4 bases, leaving 3 bases of the junction unmatched. The germline CDR1 and CDR2 sequences are GTSNPN and SVGIG (reference sequence). CDR3 coding DNA: TGTGCCTGGACCCCAGGGGGCTCTGGGGCCAACGTCCTGACTTTC. The encoded protein is CAWTPGGSGANVLTF. Complete variable domain (other parts from reference TRBV30 and TRBJ2-6): SQTIHQWPATLVQPVGSPLSLECTVEGTSNPNLYWYRQAAGRGLQLLFYSVGIGQISSEVPQNLSASRPQDRQFILSSKKLLLSDSGFYLCAWTPGGSGANVLTFGAGSRLTVL.

This chain uses TRBV5-6 with TRBJ2-5; D may be TRBD1 (5 bases). Per the germline V gene, CDR1 is SGHDT and CDR2 is YYEEEE. V was cut by 4 bases and J by 1 base, with 14 bases left in between. The CDR3 contains 15 residues. The CDR3 loop reads CASSTRTSPQETQYF. Here the CDR3 DNA reads TGTGCCAGCAGCACTCGGACAAGCCCCCAAGAGACCCAGTACTTC.

This sequence joins TRBV7-3 and TRBJ2-2; maybe TRBD1 (6 bases). V was clipped by 5 bases and J by 1 base, with 8 bases between them. The CDR3 is made up of 14 amino acids. CDR1 and CDR2 from the germline V gene are SGHTA and FQGTGA. CDR3 in DNA: TGTGCCAGCAGCGGGACACTGAACACCGGGGAGCTGTTTTTT. Its translation: CASSGTLNTGELFF.

This chain links TRBV20-1 with TRBJ2-7; D gene ambiguous. Germline CDR1 is DFQATT and CDR2 is SNEGSKA (reference sequence). V was clipped by 3 bases and J by 4 bases, with 10 bases between them. This CDR3 comprises 12 residues. CDR3 bases: TGCAGTGCTAGTGAGCGACTTTACGAGCAGTACTTC. Protein sequence: CSASERLYEQYF.

This clone was recorded only once. The V gene is TRBV5-1, the J gene TRBJ2-5, with a tentative D call TRBD2 (5 bases). Germline CDR1 reads SGHRS; CDR2 reads YFSETQ. Trimming left V 0 bases short and J 3 bases short, with 12 bases between. The CDR3 contains 15 residues. CDR3: CASSLDVGEEETQYF. In DNA form, the CDR3 reads TGCGCCAGCAGCTTGGACGTGGGAGAGGAAGAGACCCAGTACTTC.

The genes are TRBV14 and TRBJ2-7; the D gene is possibly TRBD1 (5 bases). This CDR3 has 15 residues. V was pared by 0 bases and J by 2 bases, with 11 bases between. The germline V gene has CDR1 SGHDN and CDR2 FVKESK. The CDR3, as DNA: TGTGCCAGCAGCCAAGAGCCGGGCAGGGCCTACGAGCAGTACTTC. Amino acids: CASSQEPGRAYEQYF.

V gene TRBV7-2 combines with J gene TRBJ2-3; 10 bases agree with TRBD2. This CDR3 is 15 amino acids long. CDR1 and CDR2 from the germline V gene are SGHTA and FQGNSA. The J segment lost 3 bases and the V segment lost 5 bases, leaving 5 bases of the junction unmatched. CDR3 residues: CASSLKREGTDTQYF. In DNA, the CDR3 is TGTGCCAGCAGCCTTAAGCGGGAGGGGACAGATACGCAGTATTTT.